The following is a T cell receptor (beta chain) sequence with its context. The data were taken from a study of cytomegalovirus exposure and HLA in healthy donors. In the study overall: Most donors, approximately 82% of over 350 genotyped, fell in the Caucasian-associated ancestry cluster.

CDR1 is WSHSY and CDR2 is SAAADI in the germline V gene. The CDR3 extends over 11 amino acids. V was shortened by 7 bases and J by 5 bases, with 8 bases between the two germline ends. Primers included in the PCR were 60 Vbeta and 13 Jbeta primers. Assay used: immunoSEQ multiplex PCR; TCRdb lists only in-frame clones, some missing. The data contain roughly 170,000 clones, approximately 81% of them singletons. The chain is built from TRBV10-2 and TRBJ2-5; the D gene is possibly TRBD2 (5 bases). This receptor was obtained from a male donor in good health and CMV-seronegative. Material for sequencing was PBMCs. In DNA form, the CDR3 reads TGCGCCAGCACTGGCGGGGAGACCCAGTACTTC. Translation: CASTGGETQYF.